The T cell receptor beta chain described here comes from a study of T cells after yellow fever vaccination. Trimming took 5 bases from V and 0 from J; bases not matched to a gene: 9. CDR1 DFQATT and CDR2 SNEGSKA come from the germline V gene (reference sequence). CDR3 length: 16 amino acids. Study outcomes and limitations: Most clones from primary vaccination were detected again post-booster (around 96% CD4, around 88% CD8).

A universal primer site and UMIs were added as TCR cDNA was made by 5'RACE template switching. Each CDR3 protein gets one entry after TCRdb re-called the 5' RACE reads with MiXCR. The repertoire holds around 610,000 distinct CDR3 sequences, around an eighth seen once, with more than 13% in the top ten. This clonotype turned up a few times. As yet, its antigen is unknown. The chain has TRBV20-1 and TRBJ2-1, with TRBD2 matching 8 bases. This TCR was sampled from a man aged 25-45 years who received the YFV17D yellow fever vaccine. Sequences were derived from PBMCs, sampled on the day of the yellow fever booster vaccination. Here the CDR3 reads CSASLSGASSYNEQFF. The DNA of the CDR3 is TGCAGTGCTTCGCTTAGCGGGGCGAGCTCCTACAATGAGCAGTTCTTC.